Listed below are T cell receptor beta chains from one sample, sequenced in a study of T-cell reconstitution after alpha-beta-depleted transplantation in children. MiXCR was run by TCRdb on the PCR reads, yielding one entry per CDR3 protein. Altogether approximately 250,000 distinct CDR3 sequences are present, roughly a tenth being singletons, with the ten largest covering about 5%. The input for sequencing was PBMCs from the stem cell graft donor, taken from the stem cell graft. The origin of the receptors is a human donor who donated a stem cell graft to a child with SCID. CDR3s include the opening cysteine and the closing phenylalanine or tryptophan. Each record gives: D gene, clone size, V gene, J gene, CDR3 DNA, CDR3 protein. D genes are given only for firm matches. Not every row has a clone size; where given, it reads once, few, many or a size class.

TRBD2	many	TRBV7-2	TRBJ2-5	TGTGCCAGCAGCTTAGGCGGGACTAGCGGGCAAGAGACCCAGTACTTC	CASSLGGTSGQETQYF
.	many	TRBV29-1	TRBJ1-1	TGCAGCGTTGTGTTTCAAGGGAACACTGAAGCTTTCTTT	CSVVFQGNTEAFF
TRBD1	.	TRBV20-1	TRBJ2-1	TGCACTGCTAGCCCGGGACAGACTTTTTACAATGAGCAGTTCTTC	CTASPGQTFYNEQFF
TRBD1	many	TRBV5-1	TRBJ1-2	TGCGCCAGCAGCCTTCGACAGGGAGTATTCGATGGCTACACCTTC	CASSLRQGVFDGYTF
TRBD1	.	TRBV6-5	TRBJ1-1	TGTGCCAGCAGTTCCCTGTACGCCGGGACAGGGAGCACTGAAGCTTTCTTT	CASSSLYAGTGSTEAFF
.	.	TRBV29-1	TRBJ1-6	TGCAGCGTTCGGTCCTCCTATAATTCACCCCTCCACTTT	CSVRSSYNSPLHF
.	many	TRBV5-6	TRBJ1-1	TGTGCCAGCTCTGGGTTCGCGAACACTGAAGCTTTCTTT	CASSGFANTEAFF
.	many	TRBV5-1	TRBJ1-1	TGCGCCAGCAGCCGGGAACAGCCCCTAGGGCCTGAAGCTTTCTTT	CASSREQPLGPEAFF
.	many	TRBV28	TRBJ1-1	TGTGCCAGCACTCCTGCCCGGTGGACTGAAGCTTTCTTT	CASTPARWTEAFF
TRBD2	many	TRBV3-1	TRBJ2-1	TGTGCCAGCAGCCGTGTCGGGGGGAATGAGCAGTTCTTC	CASSRVGGNEQFF
TRBD1	many	TRBV24-1	TRBJ2-1	TGTGCCACCAGTGACACCGGGGCCGGGACAGGATCGTACAATGAGCAGTTCTTC	CATSDTGAGTGSYNEQFF
.	many	TRBV7-2	TRBJ2-5	TGTGCCAGCATCGCGACAGGCCAAGAGACCCAGTACTTC	CASIATGQETQYF
TRBD1	.	TRBV6-5	TRBJ1-5	TGTGCCAGCATTACAGGGGGCGTACCCAATCAGCCCCAGCATTTT	CASITGGVPNQPQHF
.	many	TRBV5-1	TRBJ2-4	TGCGCCAGCAGCTTGGCAGGGGTAGGAAACATTCAGTACTTC	CASSLAGVGNIQYF
.	many	TRBV5-1	TRBJ2-7	TGCGCCAGCAGCGATCCGGGGACTTACGAGCAGTACTTC	CASSDPGTYEQYF
.	many	TRBV5-1	TRBJ2-4	TGCGCCAGCAGCTTGGTTGCAGGCAAAAACATTCAGTACTTC	CASSLVAGKNIQYF
.	many	TRBV20-1	TRBJ1-6	TGCAGTGCTAGCCCCCAGAGAGGGTATAATTCACCCCTCCACTTT	CSASPQRGYNSPLHF
TRBD1	many	TRBV7-9	TRBJ1-2	TGTGCCAGCAGCTTTGGCGGGACAGGGGGTTTTGGCTACACCTTC	CASSFGGTGGFGYTF
TRBD1	many	TRBV5-5	TRBJ2-3	TGTGCCAGCAGCGTACAATTCAGGGGGATCGGCACAGATACGCAGTATTTT	CASSVQFRGIGTDTQYF
.	many	TRBV12-3/TRBV12-4	TRBJ2-7	TGTGCCAGCATCGGCAGGACCTACGAGCAGTACTTC	CASIGRTYEQYF
.	many	TRBV12-3/TRBV12-4	TRBJ2-1	TGTGCCAGCGAGCGACACAATGAGCAGTTCTTC	CASERHNEQFF
.	many	TRBV4-2	TRBJ1-2	TGTGCCAGCAGCCAAGCAGAGGGGGGGTCGAACTATGGCTACACCTTC	CASSQAEGGSNYGYTF
.	.	TRBV21-1	TRBJ1-5	TGTGCCAGCAGCAAAAGCGGGAACTGGGGTCAGCCCCAGCATTTT	CASSKSGNWGQPQHF